This passage covers 21 T cell receptor beta chains from one sample sequenced in a study of shared clonotypes between healthy human individuals. Only in-frame clones appear in the TCRdb table, and some are missing; sequencing was by immunoSEQ multiplex PCR. The repertoire consists of around 1.1 million clones, with about 80% occurring once and the leading ten covering 0.85% to 1%. Sequenced input: memory CD4+ T cells from PBMCs. Subset meaning: CD45RA-negative fraction. The receptors were sampled from a man between 18 and 29 years old in good health. Some clones in this sample may be carry-over from other donors' samples.

The chain combines TRBV30 with TRBJ2-2; D not resolved. Germline CDR1 GTSNPN, CDR2 SVGIG (reference sequence). This CDR3 spans 13 amino acids. V lost 4 bases, J lost 1 base, and 7 bases lay in between. In DNA, the CDR3 is TGTGCCTGGAAGAACAGGAACACCGGGGAGCTGTTTTTT. It is translated as CAWKNRNTGELFF.

This chain joins TRBV4-3 and TRBJ1-6; D gene ambiguous. Trimming took off 0 bases at V and 10 bases at J, with 16 bases between the two ends. The CDR3 length is 16 residues. The germline V gene encodes CDR1 LGHNA and CDR2 YSLEER. The CDR3 DNA sequence: TGCGCCAGCAGCCAAGATGGTTGGAGGACTGAATCACCCCTCCACTTT. This gives the protein CASSQDGWRTESPLHF.

This chain links TRBV10-2 with TRBJ2-3, with D possibly TRBD1 on 6 matching bases. Trimming pared 3 bases from V and 4 bases from J, leaving 14 bases between. The CDR3 loop spans 15 amino acids. The germline V gene encodes CDR1 WSHSY and CDR2 SAAADI. The CDR3 DNA reads as TGCGCCAGCAGTGAACAGGGCTGGTTTGCAGATACGCAGTATTTT. Its protein is CASSEQGWFADTQYF.

The chain joins TRBV5-6 to TRBJ2-1; D is uncertain. The CDR3 extends over 11 amino acids. The germline V gene encodes CDR1 SGHDT and CDR2 YYEEEE. V lost 3 bases to trimming and J lost 13 bases, with 11 bases between them. In DNA form, the CDR3 reads TGTGCCAGCAGCTCCCAGTTTGGCCAGTTCTTC. As protein: CASSSQFGQFF.

The rearrangement links TRBV5-6 to TRBJ2-2; tentatively, D is TRBD1 or TRBD2 (5 bases each). The ends were cut back, 0 bases at V and 4 bases at J, with 16 bases in the middle. This CDR3 has 17 residues. Looked up from germline, CDR1 is SGHDT and CDR2 is YYEEEE. CDR3 nucleotide sequence: TGTGCCAGCAGCTTGGTGAGGGACCCTACGGCCACCGGGGAGCTGTTTTTT. The encoded protein is CASSLVRDPTATGELFF.

The V call is TRBV27, the J call TRBJ1-1; D may be TRBD1 (6 bases). Germline CDR1 reads MNHEY; CDR2 reads SMNVEV (reference sequence). This CDR3 contains 14 residues. V lost 2 bases and J 5 bases, leaving 12 bases between the germline ends. CDR3: CASSLGGAVTEAFF. CDR3 bases: TGTGCCAGCAGTTTAGGGGGCGCGGTTACTGAAGCTTTCTTT.

This chain uses TRBV28 with TRBJ2-1, with 11 bases that match TRBD1. The CDR3 covers 16 residues. V dropped 3 bases and J dropped 3; count of bases not matched to a gene: 4. The germline gives CDR1 MDHEN, CDR2 SYDVKM. The CDR3 spells CASSFSGTGGYNEQFF. The CDR3 nucleotides are TGTGCCAGCAGTTTCTCCGGGACAGGGGGCTACAATGAGCAGTTCTTC. The complete variable domain, with remaining parts taken from reference TRBV28 and TRBJ2-1, reads DVKVTQSSRYLVKRTGEKVFLECVQDMDHENMFWYRQDPGLGLRLIYFSYDVKMKEKGDIPEGYSVSREKKERFSLILESASTNQTSMYLCASSFSGTGGYNEQFFGPGTRLTVL.

The chain has TRBV7-9 and TRBJ2-2, with 8 nucleotides matching TRBD1. The length of the CDR3 is 17 residues. With V trimmed by 5 bases and J by 4 bases, 12 bases remained unmatched. CDR1 is SEHNR and CDR2 is FQNEAQ in the germline V gene (reference sequence). As DNA, the CDR3 is TGTGCCAGCAGCCCCAGACAGGGGACCCAGAGCACCGGGGAGCTGTTTTTT. Translating it yields CASSPRQGTQSTGELFF.

This rearrangement joins TRBV5-1 to TRBJ2-1; 7 bases line up with TRBD2. Germline V gene lookup returns CDR1 SGHRS and CDR2 YFSETQ. The CDR3 covers 15 residues. Trimming at V came to 5 bases and at J to 6 bases, leaving 11 bases not matched to a gene. The CDR3 nucleotides read TGCGCCAGCAGTGGGAGCGGGGCTTTCGGCAATGAGCAGTTCTTC. Residues: CASSGSGAFGNEQFF.

On this clone itself: Given a much more abundant clone one base away, this may be a read error. The sample holds other DNA sequences that translate to the same CDR3. This chain joins TRBV4-3 and TRBJ2-3; 10 nucleotides agree with TRBD1. The length of the CDR3 is 14 residues. V lost 3 bases, J lost 5 bases, and 2 bases stayed unmatched. CDR1 and CDR2 (germline): LGHNA, YSLEER. CDR3 sequence reads: CASSQGTGVDTQYF. In DNA form, the CDR3 reads TGCGCCAGCAGCCAGGGGACAGGGGTAGATACGCAGTATTTT.

This chain joins TRBV7-8 and TRBJ2-7, with D possibly TRBD1 on 6 matching bases. Looked up from germline, CDR1 is SGHVS and CDR2 is FQNEAQ. CDR3 length: 14 residues. Trimming removed 5 bases at V and 3 bases at J, with 14 bases between. CDR3 amino acids: CASSPRDTNYEQYF. CDR3 nucleotide sequence: TGTGCCAGCAGCCCACGGGACACAAACTACGAGCAGTACTTC.

In its sample, this clone was seen a few times. The sample holds other DNA sequences that translate to the same CDR3. This sequence joins TRBV2 and TRBJ2-7; 9 nucleotides agree with TRBD1. With 4 bases clipped from V and 6 bases from J, the junction kept 4 bases outside the gene matches. Germline V gene sequence: CDR1 SNHLY, CDR2 FYNNEI. The CDR3 extends over 13 amino acids. For the CDR3, the DNA is TGTGCCAGCAGTGTGGACAGGGGCGGCGAGCAGTACTTC. It codes for CASSVDRGGEQYF.

The CDR3 reads CASSVGGTNTGELFF. The CDR3 nucleotides read TGCGCCAGCAGCGTAGGGGGGACGAACACCGGGGAGCTGTTTTTT. The chain uses TRBV5-1 and TRBJ2-2, with D tentatively TRBD1 or TRBD2 (6 bases each). CDR3 length: 15 amino acids. V gave up 4 bases and J gave up 0 bases, with 10 bases separating them. The germline V gene encodes CDR1 SGHRS and CDR2 YFSETQ.

This chain uses TRBV9 with TRBJ2-3, with 8 bases aligning to TRBD2. The V and J ends lost 2 bases and 2 bases, in that order; junction bases with no gene match: 4. The CDR3 runs 15 residues. Per germline, CDR1 SGDLS and CDR2 YYNGEE. This CDR3 is CASSVGLDFTDTQYF. The CDR3 region has the DNA TGTGCCAGCAGCGTGGGACTAGACTTCACAGATACGCAGTATTTT.

The chain couples TRBV2 to TRBJ1-5, with 11 bases that match TRBD1. CDR3 length: 17 residues. The germline V gene encodes CDR1 SNHLY and CDR2 FYNNEI. V lost 6 bases, J lost 0 bases, and 7 bases stayed unmatched. The CDR3 DNA follows: TGTGCCAGCAGAGACGGACAGGGGGCGGATAGCAATCAGCCCCAGCATTTT. Translated: CASRDGQGADSNQPQHF.

On this clone: Other DNA sequences within the sample encode an identical CDR3. The rearrangement joins TRBV27 to TRBJ2-7; D may be TRBD1 or TRBD2 (6 bases each). Per germline, CDR1 MNHEY and CDR2 SMNVEV (reference sequence). There are 13 residues in the CDR3. V was trimmed by 2 bases and J by 6 bases, leaving 11 bases between them. For the CDR3, the DNA is TGTGCCAGCAGTTTAGAAGGGGGAGGCGAGCAGTACTTC. It yields the protein CASSLEGGGEQYF.

The genes are TRBV7-9 and TRBJ2-7; tentatively, D is TRBD1 or TRBD2 (5 bases each). The V gene's germline CDR1 is SEHNR and CDR2 FQNEAQ (reference sequence). V lost 5 bases to trimming and J lost 5 bases, with 10 bases between them. The CDR3 extends over 12 amino acids. The CDR3 sequence: CASSQVGDEQYF. The CDR3 bases are TGTGCCAGCAGCCAAGTGGGGGACGAGCAGTACTTC.

The J gene is TRBJ2-7, the V gene TRBV19; D gene ambiguous. Germline V gene lookup returns CDR1 LNHDA and CDR2 SQIVND (reference sequence). With 6 bases removed from V and 1 base from J, the gap between germline ends came to 10 bases. The CDR3 totals 13 residues. In DNA form, the CDR3 reads TGTGCCAGTAGCCAGGACGGATCCTACGAGCAGTACTTC. This translates into CASSQDGSYEQYF.

The rearrangement links TRBV7-2 to TRBJ2-1; TRBD1 matches at 7 bases. V was pared by 1 base and J by 8 bases, with 8 bases of the junction left unmatched. Germline loops: CDR1 SGHTA, CDR2 FQGNSA. This CDR3 region has 15 residues. CDR3 DNA sequence: TGTGCCAGCAGCTTAGTGGCAGGGGGTTGGGATGAGCAGTTCTTC. This sequence encodes CASSLVAGGWDEQFF.

This clone was observed a handful of times. The chain joins TRBV6-1 to TRBJ2-7, with 7 bases aligning to TRBD2. The CDR3 consists of 14 residues. J was trimmed by 2 bases and V by 3 bases; bases with no gene match: 4. Germline CDR1 and CDR2: MNHNS and SASEGT. CDR3 in amino acids: CASSDWEGAYEQYF. The CDR3 DNA is TGTGCCAGCAGTGACTGGGAGGGTGCCTACGAGCAGTACTTC.

As DNA, the CDR3 is TGTGCCAGCAGTGAAAGGGGACCTAGCAGTAGCTCCTACAATGAGCAGTTCTTC. Protein sequence: CASSERGPSSSSYNEQFF. V is TRBV6-1 and J is TRBJ2-1, with D perhaps being TRBD1 or TRBD2 (5 bases each). CDR3 size: 18 residues. From germline, CDR1 is MNHNS and CDR2 SASEGT. The V gene lost 2 bases and the J gene lost 0 bases, with 17 bases spanning the gap.